A selection of T cell receptor beta chains follows, all from one sample in a study of shared clonotypes between healthy human individuals. Assay: immunoSEQ multiplex PCR; the TCRdb copy retains only in-frame clones and omits some. Of roughly 2.5 million clones in the sample, approximately 94% were seen once. The sequenced material came from naive CD4+ T cells sorted from blood. Receptor source: a man in his late teens or twenties in good health. Both conserved end residues are part of each CDR3. Each record gives: D gene, clone size, J gene, V gene, CDR3 DNA, CDR3 protein. The D gene is left open where the match is weak. The listing skips clone size in some rows; elsewhere it reads once, few, many or a size class.

- - TRBJ2-5 TRBV15 TGTGCCACCAGCCGTGCTGGAGGCCGGGAGACCCAGTACTTC CATSRAGGRETQYF
TRBD1 - TRBJ1-5 TRBV10-3 TGTGCCATCAGTGAGTCTGCAACAGGGGGACGTCAGCCCCAGCATTTT CAISESATGGRQPQHF
- - TRBJ2-2 TRBV7-3 TGTGCCAGCAGCAACACGTTTACCGGGGAGCTGTTTTTT CASSNTFTGELFF
- - TRBJ2-7 TRBV6-5 TGTGCCAGCAGTCTGGAGGGGGGGCCTTACGAGCAGTACTTC CASSLEGGPYEQYF
TRBD1 - TRBJ2-7 TRBV6-1 TGTGCCAGCAGTGAATGGCAGGGGGTCTCCTACGAGCAGTACTTC CASSEWQGVSYEQYF
TRBD2 - TRBJ2-1 TRBV28 TGTGCCAGCAGTTCACTGGGACTAGCGGGGGGTACGCAGTTCTTC CASSSLGLAGGTQFF
- - TRBJ2-1 TRBV11-2 TGTGCCAGCAGCTTAGGTCAGGGGTCCTACAATGAGCAGTTCTTC CASSLGQGSYNEQFF
- once TRBJ2-4 TRBV11-1 TGTGCCAGCAGCACCGCCGATTTATTAGCCAAAAACATTCAGTACTTC CASSTADLLAKNIQYF
- - TRBJ2-7 TRBV6-1 TGTGCCAGCTCTGAGAGTTCTCTACGCTACGAGCAGTACTTC CASSESSLRYEQYF
- - TRBJ2-2 TRBV7-9 TGTGCCAGCAGCGCAAACACCGGGGAGCTGTTTTTT CASSANTGELFF
TRBD1 - TRBJ1-3 TRBV30 TGTGCCTGGGGGACAGGGGGCAACACCATATATTTT CAWGTGGNTIYF
- - TRBJ2-7 TRBV5-6 TGTGCCAGCAGCGAACAGGGCATCTCCTACGAGCAGTACTTC CASSEQGISYEQYF
- - TRBJ2-3 TRBV2 TGTGCCAGTACCACTGGGACAGATACGCAGTATTTT CASTTGTDTQYF
TRBD2 - TRBJ2-1 TRBV5-5 TGTGCCAGCAGCTGGACTAGCGGGGGCCACAATGAGCAGTTCTTC CASSWTSGGHNEQFF
- - TRBJ2-7 TRBV7-9 TGTGCCAGCAGCACAGGGCTCTACGAGCAGTACTTC CASSTGLYEQYF
TRBD1 - TRBJ2-7 TRBV6-6 TGTGCCAGCAGTTACGCGACCACAGGGGGGCAGTACTTC CASSYATTGGQYF
- - TRBJ1-5 TRBV21-1 TGTGCCAGCAGCCCCCCGGAGTGGGGTCAGCCCCAGCATTTT CASSPPEWGQPQHF
- once TRBJ2-2 TRBV5-1 TGCGCCAGCAGCTTGGCCCCAGGGTCCGGGGAGCTGTTTTTT CASSLAPGSGELFF
TRBD2 - TRBJ2-3 TRBV9 TGTGCCAGCAGCGTATACGGGAGGCTGACAGATACGCAGTATTTT CASSVYGRLTDTQYF
- - TRBJ2-1 TRBV7-2 TGTGCCAGCAGCTTAGCGGGACCTGAGCAGTTCTTC CASSLAGPEQFF
- - TRBJ1-2 TRBV18 TGTGCCAGCTCACCAGTCGGGGAGGGCTACACCTTC CASSPVGEGYTF
- - TRBJ2-2 TRBV10-3 TGTGCCATCGGGGGGGGCGTGAGCACCGGGGAGCTGTTTTTT CAIGGGVSTGELFF
- - TRBJ2-3 TRBV11-1 TGTGCCAGCAGCTTAGGGCGGGGCCGCACAGATACGCAGTATTTT CASSLGRGRTDTQYF
TRBD2 - TRBJ2-2 TRBV11-3 TGTGCCAGCAGCTTAGGGGGGGGAAGAGCGCCCAACACCGGGGAGCTGTTTTTT CASSLGGGRAPNTGELFF
- - TRBJ1-2 TRBV6-6 TGTGCCAGCAGCGCACCCCCGGGTGCGACTCAAGGGGGCTACACCTTC CASSAPPGATQGGYTF
TRBD1 - TRBJ2-7 TRBV6-5 TGTGCCAGCAGTAGCGGGACAGGGGGCGTTTACGAGCAGTACTTC CASSSGTGGVYEQYF
TRBD2 - TRBJ2-1 TRBV4-1 TGCGCCAGCTCCGTGATTGGACTAGCTTCGAATGAGCAGTTCTTC CASSVIGLASNEQFF
- - TRBJ2-5 TRBV10-1 TGCGCCAGCAGTGTCGCTAGCCAGAGGGAGACCCAGTACTTC CASSVASQRETQYF
- - TRBJ1-6 TRBV4-1 TGCGCCAGCAGCCACACGCAGGGGAAAAATTCACCCCTCCACTTT CASSHTQGKNSPLHF
- - TRBJ2-7 TRBV6-5 TGTGCCAGCAGTACGTCTAACTTACGTTACGAGCAGTACTTC CASSTSNLRYEQYF
- - TRBJ1-5 TRBV2 TGTGCCAGCAGTGAGGCGTCAGGGAGCCAGCCCCAGCATTTT CASSEASGSQPQHF
TRBD2 - TRBJ2-1 TRBV5-1 TGCGCCAGCAGCCCGATTAGCGGGAGGGCCGGAAATGAGCAGTTCTTC CASSPISGRAGNEQFF
- - TRBJ2-3 TRBV15 TGTGCCACCAGCAGAGCCGGGACAGATACGCAGTATTTT CATSRAGTDTQYF
- - TRBJ2-2 TRBV5-1 TGCGCCAGCAGCTTGGGGGCAGGGTCGAACACCGGGGAGCTGTTTTTT CASSLGAGSNTGELFF
- - TRBJ2-3 TRBV7-9 TGTGCCAGCAGCCACACGGGGGCAGGAAAGGCAGATACGCAGTATTTT CASSHTGAGKADTQYF
- - TRBJ1-6 TRBV27 TGTGCCAGCAGTTTTGGACAAGGAATTAATTCACCCCTCCACTTT CASSFGQGINSPLHF
- - TRBJ1-3 TRBV4-2 TGTGCCAGCAGCCAAGATCGAGACGGGGCTGGAAACACCATATATTTT CASSQDRDGAGNTIYF
- - TRBJ2-5 TRBV6-1 TGTGCCGGCCGCGGGTCTTCTCGGGAGACCCAGTACTTC CAGRGSSRETQYF
TRBD2 - TRBJ2-5 TRBV5-1 TGCGCCAGCAGCTCGGGACTAGCGGGAATCGAGACCCAGTACTTC CASSSGLAGIETQYF
TRBD1 once TRBJ2-5 TRBV7-9 TGTGCCAGCAGCGGGACAGATCAAGAGACCCAGTACTTC CASSGTDQETQYF
- - TRBJ1-1 TRBV7-9 TGTGCCAGCAGCTGGGCAATGAACACTGAAGCTTTCTTT CASSWAMNTEAFF